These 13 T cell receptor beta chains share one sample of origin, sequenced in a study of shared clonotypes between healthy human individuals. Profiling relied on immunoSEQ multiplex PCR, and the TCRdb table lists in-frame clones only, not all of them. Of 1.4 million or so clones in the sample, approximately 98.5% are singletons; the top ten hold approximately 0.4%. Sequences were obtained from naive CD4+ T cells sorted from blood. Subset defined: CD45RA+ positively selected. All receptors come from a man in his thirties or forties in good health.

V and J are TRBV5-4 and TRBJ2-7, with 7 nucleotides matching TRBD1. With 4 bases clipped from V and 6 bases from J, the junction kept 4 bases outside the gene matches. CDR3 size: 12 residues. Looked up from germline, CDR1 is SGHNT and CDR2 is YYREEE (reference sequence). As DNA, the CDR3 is TGTGCCAGCAGCGCCGACAGGGCCGAGCAGTACTTC. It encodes CASSADRAEQYF.

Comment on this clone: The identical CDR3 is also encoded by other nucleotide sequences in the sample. CDR3 DNA sequence: TGTGCCAGCTCACCCCGGACAGGGGTCAACACCGGGGAGCTGTTTTTT. Translated: CASSPRTGVNTGELFF. The chain couples TRBV18 to TRBJ2-2; 9 bases match TRBD1. Germline-derived CDR1 and CDR2 are KGHSH and LQKENI. With V trimmed by 3 bases and J by 2 bases, 4 bases remained unmatched. CDR3 length equals 16 residues.

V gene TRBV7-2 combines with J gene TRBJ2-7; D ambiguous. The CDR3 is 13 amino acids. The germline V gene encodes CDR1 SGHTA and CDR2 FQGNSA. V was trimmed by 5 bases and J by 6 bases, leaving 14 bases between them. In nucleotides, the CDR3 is TGTGCCAGCAGCCCCCAACCGCAGACCGAGCAGTACTTC. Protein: CASSPQPQTEQYF.

The CDR3 region has the DNA TGTGCCAGCAGCCGGACTAGCGCGGGAGGTAATGAGCAGTTCTTC. Its translation is CASSRTSAGGNEQFF. V is TRBV7-9 and J is TRBJ2-1; TRBD2 matches at 9 bases. Germline V CDR1 and CDR2: SEHNR, FQNEAQ (reference sequence). Germline trimming cut 5 bases from V and 7 bases from J; bases unmatched to any gene: 9. The CDR3 totals 15 residues.

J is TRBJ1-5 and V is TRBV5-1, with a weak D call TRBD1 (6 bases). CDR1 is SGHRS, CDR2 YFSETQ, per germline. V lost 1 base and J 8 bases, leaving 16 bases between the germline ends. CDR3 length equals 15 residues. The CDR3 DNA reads TGCGCCAGCAGCTTGAATGGACAGTTGGCAGAGCCCCAGCATTTT. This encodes CASSLNGQLAEPQHF.

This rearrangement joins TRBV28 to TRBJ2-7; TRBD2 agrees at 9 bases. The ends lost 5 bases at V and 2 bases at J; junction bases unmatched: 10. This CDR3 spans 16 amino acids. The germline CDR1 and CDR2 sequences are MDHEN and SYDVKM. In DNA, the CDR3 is TGTGCCAGCAGTCCAGCGGGAGGTCTAGCGGCCTACGAGCAGTACTTC. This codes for CASSPAGGLAAYEQYF. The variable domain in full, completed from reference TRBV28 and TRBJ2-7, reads DVKVTQSSRYLVKRTGEKVFLECVQDMDHENMFWYRQDPGLGLRLIYFSYDVKMKEKGDIPEGYSVSREKKERFSLILESASTNQTSMYLCASSPAGGLAAYEQYFGPGTRLTVT.

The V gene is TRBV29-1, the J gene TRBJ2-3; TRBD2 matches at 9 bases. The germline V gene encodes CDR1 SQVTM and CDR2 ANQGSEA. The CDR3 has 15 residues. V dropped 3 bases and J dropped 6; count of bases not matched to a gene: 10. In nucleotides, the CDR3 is TGCAGCGTTGAGGTCCTAGCGGGACGGGCGGATACGCAGTATTTT. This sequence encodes CSVEVLAGRADTQYF.

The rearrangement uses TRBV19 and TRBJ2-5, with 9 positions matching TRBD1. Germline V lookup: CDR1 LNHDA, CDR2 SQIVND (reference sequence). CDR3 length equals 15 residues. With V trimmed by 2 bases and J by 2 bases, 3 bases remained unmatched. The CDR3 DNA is TGTGCCAGTAGTATACCGGGACAGGGTCAAGAGACCCAGTACTTC. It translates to CASSIPGQGQETQYF.

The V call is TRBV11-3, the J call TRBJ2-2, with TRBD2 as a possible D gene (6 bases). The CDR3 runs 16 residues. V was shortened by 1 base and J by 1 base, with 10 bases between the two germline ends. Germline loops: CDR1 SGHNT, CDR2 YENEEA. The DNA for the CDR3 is TGTGCCAGCAGCTTAGGGGGCGGGAAGAACACCGGGGAGCTGTTTTTT. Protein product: CASSLGGGKNTGELFF.

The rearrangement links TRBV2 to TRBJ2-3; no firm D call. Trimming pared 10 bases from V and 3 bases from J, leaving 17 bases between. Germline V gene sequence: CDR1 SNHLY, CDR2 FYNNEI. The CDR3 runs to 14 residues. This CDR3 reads CATLNPTGTDTQYF. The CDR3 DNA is TGTGCCACTCTAAACCCGACCGGGACAGATACGCAGTATTTT. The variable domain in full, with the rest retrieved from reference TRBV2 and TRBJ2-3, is EPEVTQTPSHQVTQMGQEVILRCVPISNHLYFYWYRQILGQKVEFLVSFYNNEISEKSEIFDDQFSVERPDGSNFTLKIRSTKLEDSAMYFCATLNPTGTDTQYFGPGTRLTVL.

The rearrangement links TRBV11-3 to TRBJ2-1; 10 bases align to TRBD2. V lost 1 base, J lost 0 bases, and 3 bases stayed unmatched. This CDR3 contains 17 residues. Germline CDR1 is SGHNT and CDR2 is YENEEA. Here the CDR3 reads CASSLVSSGSSYNEQFF. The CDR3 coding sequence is TGTGCCAGCAGCTTAGTTTCTAGCGGGAGCTCCTACAATGAGCAGTTCTTC. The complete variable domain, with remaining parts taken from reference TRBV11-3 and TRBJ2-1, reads EAGVVQSPRYKIIEKKQPVAFWCNPISGHNTLYWYLQNLGQGPELLIRYENEEAVDDSQLPKDRFSAERLKGVDSTLKIQPAELGDSAVYLCASSLVSSGSSYNEQFFGPGTRLTVL.

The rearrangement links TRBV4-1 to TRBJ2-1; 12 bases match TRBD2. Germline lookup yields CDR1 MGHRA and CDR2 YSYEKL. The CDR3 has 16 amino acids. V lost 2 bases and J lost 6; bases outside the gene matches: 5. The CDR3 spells CASSQRLAGGLNEQFF. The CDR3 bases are TGCGCCAGCAGCCAAAGGCTAGCGGGAGGGCTCAATGAGCAGTTCTTC.

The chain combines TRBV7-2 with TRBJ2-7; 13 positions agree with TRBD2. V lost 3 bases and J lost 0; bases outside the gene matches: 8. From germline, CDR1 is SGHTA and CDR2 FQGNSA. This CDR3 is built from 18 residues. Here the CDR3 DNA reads TGTGCCAGCAGCTTCCGGACTAGCGGGAGCGGGGACTCCTACGAGCAGTACTTC. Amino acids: CASSFRTSGSGDSYEQYF.